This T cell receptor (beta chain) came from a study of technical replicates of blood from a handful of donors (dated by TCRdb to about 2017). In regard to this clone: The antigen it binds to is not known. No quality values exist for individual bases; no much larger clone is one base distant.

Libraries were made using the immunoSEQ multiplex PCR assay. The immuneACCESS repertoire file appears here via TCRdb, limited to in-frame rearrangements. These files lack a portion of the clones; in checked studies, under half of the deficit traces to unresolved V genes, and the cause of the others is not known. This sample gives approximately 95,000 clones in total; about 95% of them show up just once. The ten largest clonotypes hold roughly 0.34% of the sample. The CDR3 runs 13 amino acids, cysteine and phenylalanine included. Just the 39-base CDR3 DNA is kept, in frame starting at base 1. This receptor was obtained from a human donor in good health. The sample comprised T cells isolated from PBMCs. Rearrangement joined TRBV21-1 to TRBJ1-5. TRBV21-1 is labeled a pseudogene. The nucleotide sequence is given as TGTGCCAGCGTAGCTTCCAAGGTATGGCCCCAGCATTTT. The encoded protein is CASVASKVWPQHF.